Below, 15 T cell receptor beta chains from the same sample are listed, as sequenced in a study of shared clonotypes between healthy human individuals. Cells designated naive CD8 were CD45RO-negative and were positively selected for CCR7, with terminally differentiated effector memory CD45RA+ cells excluded. Sequenced by immunoSEQ multiplex PCR; TCRdb stores in-frame clones only, minus some. Found here are over 2,000,000 clones, 80% to 95% of them singletons; the top ten hold less than 2%. The sequenced material came from naive CD8+ T cells from PBMCs. The source of these receptors is a man aged 18-30 years in good health. Some clones in this sample may be carry-over from other donors' samples.

The chain joins TRBV15 to TRBJ1-1; 7 nucleotides line up with TRBD1. The CDR3 spans 15 residues. V lost 2 bases, J lost 5 bases, and 8 bases stayed unmatched. Germline CDR1 is LNHNV and CDR2 is YYDKDF (reference sequence). The CDR3 protein is CATSRKMNRGTEAFF. The CDR3 nucleotides are TGTGCCACCAGCAGAAAAATGAACAGGGGAACTGAAGCTTTCTTT.

This rearrangement joins TRBV5-8 to TRBJ1-1; 8 bases align to TRBD1. The CDR3 covers 15 residues. With V trimmed by 1 base and J by 5 bases, 7 bases remained unmatched. From germline, CDR1 is SGHTS and CDR2 YDEGEE. The CDR3: CASSLKDREWTEAFF. The CDR3 DNA sequence: TGTGCCAGCAGCTTGAAGGACAGGGAATGGACTGAAGCTTTCTTT.

V usage is TRBV7-3 and J usage is TRBJ2-7; D tentatively fits TRBD1 or TRBD2 (5 bases each). This CDR3 region has 14 residues. Germline V gene sequence: CDR1 SGHTA, CDR2 FQGTGA. The V end was cut by 4 bases, the J end by 6 bases, with 16 bases between. The chain's CDR3 is CASSWSGLSAEQYF. CDR3 in DNA: TGTGCCAGCAGCTGGTCGGGGCTAAGTGCCGAGCAGTACTTC.

The chain has TRBV4-1 and TRBJ1-2; the D is unclear. Germline V gives CDR1 MGHRA, CDR2 YSYEKL. V was trimmed by 0 bases and J by 4 bases, leaving 6 bases between them. CDR3 length: 13 residues. The CDR3 DNA sequence: TGCGCCAGCAGCCAAGATTCCGGCTATGGCTACACCTTC. This codes for CASSQDSGYGYTF.

The chain is built from TRBV7-6 and TRBJ2-1; D is ambiguous. Germline V lookup: CDR1 SGHVS, CDR2 FNYEAQ. V dropped 3 bases and J dropped 8 bases, with 8 bases sitting between them. This CDR3 is built from 12 residues. This chain's CDR3 is CASSFLHDEQFF. CDR3 nucleotide sequence: TGTGCCAGCAGCTTTTTACATGATGAGCAGTTCTTC.

The V gene is TRBV19, the J gene TRBJ1-4; D call uncertain. V lost 9 bases to trimming and J lost 0 bases, with 11 bases between them. In germline, CDR1 is LNHDA, CDR2 SQIVND (reference sequence). The CDR3 spans 14 residues. CDR3 amino acids: CASLSPATNEKLFF. The CDR3 nucleotides read TGTGCCAGCCTTTCCCCTGCAACTAATGAAAAACTGTTTTTT.

The chain is built from TRBV7-9 and TRBJ1-1, with a tentative D call TRBD1 (5 bases). Trimming shortened V by 3 bases and J by 5 bases, and 10 bases separated the two germline ends. Germline-derived CDR1 and CDR2 are SEHNR and FQNEAQ (reference sequence). CDR3 size: 13 residues. This CDR3 is CASSFPAGTEAFF. The CDR3 DNA is TGTGCCAGCAGCTTTCCAGCAGGGACTGAAGCTTTCTTT.

A remark on this clone: The sample holds other DNA sequences that translate to the same CDR3. The V gene is TRBV27, the J gene TRBJ1-1; D gene unclear. Trimming pared 5 bases from V and 1 base from J, leaving 8 bases between. Germline CDR1 reads MNHEY; CDR2 reads SMNVEV (reference sequence). The CDR3 spans 13 residues. The CDR3 nucleotides read TGTGCCAGCAGTCTCCGAACGAACACTGAAGCTTTCTTT. This gives the protein CASSLRTNTEAFF.

J is TRBJ1-3 and V is TRBV9, with D hard to call. The CDR3 is 12 residues long. V lost 0 bases and J lost 8, with 6 bases in between. The germline V gene has CDR1 SGDLS and CDR2 YYNGEE. In DNA, the CDR3 is TGTGCCAGCAGCGTAGAGGCGGACACCATATATTTT. Its protein product is CASSVEADTIYF. The full variable domain, its missing parts supplied by reference TRBV9 and TRBJ1-3, is DSGVTQTPKHLITATGQRVTLRCSPRSGDLSVYWYQQSLDQGLQFLIQYYNGEERAKGNILERFSAQQFPDLHSELNLSSLELGDSALYFCASSVEADTIYFGEGSWLTVV.

The V gene is TRBV29-1, the J gene TRBJ2-7; a possible D gene is TRBD1 (6 bases). The CDR3 is made up of 13 amino acids. CDR1 and CDR2 from the germline V gene are SQVTM and ANQGSEA. The V end lost 4 bases, the J end lost 0 bases, and 10 bases lay between the germline ends. CDR3 nucleotide sequence: TGCAGCGTTGCGGACAGAAGCTCCTACGAGCAGTACTTC. It encodes CSVADRSSYEQYF.

V gene TRBV28 combines with J gene TRBJ2-1, with no clear D. The V end lost 2 bases, the J end lost 6 bases, and 8 bases lay between the germline ends. Germline V gene sequence: CDR1 MDHEN, CDR2 SYDVKM. CDR3 length equals 13 residues. For the CDR3, the DNA is TGTGCCAGCAGTTTAAGGGCTAGCAATGAGCAGTTCTTC. Encoded protein: CASSLRASNEQFF.

The chain employs TRBV27 and TRBJ2-1; no definite D call. The germline V gene has CDR1 MNHEY and CDR2 SMNVEV (reference sequence). Trimming pared 5 bases from V and 0 bases from J, leaving 11 bases between. This CDR3 has 15 residues. CDR3 sequence (DNA): TGTGCCAGCAGTCACTCAACCCGCTCCTACAATGAGCAGTTCTTC. Encoded protein: CASSHSTRSYNEQFF.

CDR3 amino acids: CASSIQGFGEKLFF. CDR3 sequence (DNA): TGTGCCAGCAGTATACAGGGATTCGGTGAAAAACTGTTTTTT. The rearrangement uses TRBV28 and TRBJ1-4; D might be TRBD1 (6 bases). Trimming left V 5 bases short and J 7 bases short, with 14 bases between. CDR1 and CDR2 from the germline V gene are MDHEN and SYDVKM. The CDR3 has 14 residues.

The rearrangement uses TRBV20-1 and TRBJ2-1; D unclear. Germline V gene lookup returns CDR1 DFQATT and CDR2 SNEGSKA (reference sequence). V dropped 4 bases and J dropped 10 bases, with 11 bases sitting between them. CDR3 length: 11 residues. The CDR3 nucleotides read TGCAGTGCTATTCTCGATAACGAGCAGTTCTTC. It specifies CSAILDNEQFF.

The chain couples TRBV4-3 to TRBJ2-1; 7 bases line up with TRBD1. This CDR3 is built from 15 residues. With 2 bases clipped from V and 2 bases from J, the junction kept 3 bases outside the gene matches. Germline values: CDR1 LGHNA, CDR2 YSLEER. The CDR3 DNA sequence: TGCGCCAGCAGCCAAAGACAGGGTACCTACAATGAGCAGTTCTTC. It is translated as CASSQRQGTYNEQFF.